The rows below give T cell receptor beta chains drawn from one sample of a study of OX40 agonist ivuxolimab in advanced cancers. Profiled with immunoSEQ multiplex PCR; TCRdb holds only in-frame clones, not every one. Among under 60,000 clones listed, around 94% were seen once. Sample: CD4+ or CD8+ T cells sorted from blood, taken in a trial of the OX40 agonist ivuxolimab. The source is an adult with an advanced solid tumor such as melanoma, head and neck, liver or kidney cancer. Each CDR3 is given with its conserved first and last residue. A D gene is named only where the DNA matches it firmly. Size is stated for part of the rows, as once, few or many counts, or as a class when the clone is expanded.

CAWSSPTGTSINEQYF TGTGCCTGGAGTTCACCCACCGGGACTAGCATCAACGAGCAGTACTTC TRBJ2-7 . TRBV30 TRBD2
CASSLSARAGLRDEQYF TGTGCCAGCAGCTTAAGCGCTCGGGCGGGACTAAGAGACGAGCAGTACTTC TRBJ2-7 . TRBV11-3 TRBD2
CASSPSGGEQYF TGCGCCAGCAGCCCCTCAGGGGGAGAGCAGTACTTC TRBJ2-7 few TRBV4-1 TRBD1
CASSLTLAGAQTGELFF TGTGCCAGCAGCCTCACCTTAGCGGGGGCGCAGACCGGGGAGCTGTTTTTT TRBJ2-2 . TRBV7-8 TRBD2
CASKEGALDTQYF TGTGCCAGCAAGGAGGGGGCGCTTGATACGCAGTATTTT TRBJ2-3 . TRBV27 .
CASSQDALAGKFDEQFF TGTGCCAGCAGCCAAGATGCGCTAGCGGGAAAATTCGATGAGCAGTTCTTC TRBJ2-1 . TRBV4-2 TRBD2
CASSQQGEGEAFF TGCGCCAGCAGCCAACAGGGTGAGGGTGAAGCTTTCTTT TRBJ1-1 . TRBV4-1 .
CASSGTTGGFGGYTF TGTGCCAGTAGTGGGACGACAGGGGGCTTTGGTGGCTACACCTTC TRBJ1-2 . TRBV19 TRBD1
CASSDTGGRPEAFF TGCGCCAGCAGTGATACCGGGGGCCGCCCTGAAGCTTTCTTT TRBJ1-1 . TRBV10-2 .
CASSFYNEQFF TGTGCCAGCAGTTTCTACAATGAGCAGTTCTTC TRBJ2-1 . TRBV6-5 .
CASSPTPSYSTYEQYF TGTGCCAGTAGTCCCACTCCGTCCTATTCAACCTACGAGCAGTACTTC TRBJ2-7 . TRBV19 .
CASSLSSSPYEQYF TGTGCCAGCAGCTTGTCTAGCAGCCCCTACGAGCAGTACTTC TRBJ2-7 . TRBV11-2 .
CSVPGIHEQFF TGCAGCGTCCCAGGGATCCATGAGCAGTTCTTC TRBJ2-1 . TRBV29-1 .
CASSSLLNTGELFF TGTGCCAGCAGCTCCCTCCTGAACACCGGGGAGCTGTTTTTT TRBJ2-2 . TRBV13 .
CASSSPKTQIVYNEQFF TGTGCCAGCAGCTCCCCCAAGACACAGATAGTCTACAATGAGCAGTTCTTC TRBJ2-1 . TRBV11-2 .
CASSFPQGQPQHF TGTGCCAGCAGTTTTCCCCAAGGCCAGCCCCAGCATTTT TRBJ1-5 few TRBV28 .
CASVQGYQPQHF TGTGCCAGCGTCCAGGGTTATCAGCCCCAGCATTTT TRBJ1-5 . TRBV6-1 .